Listed below are T cell receptor beta chains from one sample, sequenced in a study of response to subunit inactivated influenza vaccine. Each CDR3 protein is one row after TCRdb ran MiXCR on the RT-PCR reads. This table has hundreds of thousands of distinct CDR3 sequences, roughly 22% appearing once. Sequencing was performed on PBMCs from blood, taken less than 22 months after vaccination. The receptors stem from a man aged 45 to 75 who received an inactivated influenza vaccine. Both conserved end residues are part of each CDR3. D genes are given only for firm matches. Rows give clone size only sometimes, using once, few, many, or a class for an expanded clone.

TRBJ2-5 | - | once | TRBV20-1 | TGCAGTGCTATTGAGGGGCCAAAGACCCAGTACTTC | CSAIEGPKTQYF
TRBJ1-5 | - | few | TRBV6-1 | TGTGCCAGCAGACGGGATTTGAGCAATCAGCCCCAGCATTTT | CASRRDLSNQPQHF
TRBJ1-4 | - | - | TRBV3-1 | TGTGCCAGCAGAGGGGGGAGTAATGAAAAACTGTTTTTT | CASRGGSNEKLFF
TRBJ2-3 | - | many | TRBV9 | TGTGCCAGCAGCGTAGCCCCAGCAGATACGCAGTATTTT | CASSVAPADTQYF
TRBJ2-1 | TRBD2 | - | TRBV11-2 | TGTGCCAGCAGCTTAGTTGTGTCTAGCGGGATCTACAATGAGCAGTTCTTC | CASSLVVSSGIYNEQFF
TRBJ2-7 | TRBD1 | - | TRBV6-1 | TGTGCCAGCAGCTCCCGGGACAGCGGAAACGAGCAGTACTTC | CASSSRDSGNEQYF
TRBJ2-3 | TRBD1 | few | TRBV27 | TGTGCCAGCAGTTTCTGGACAGGGTCAACAGATACGCAGTATTTT | CASSFWTGSTDTQYF
TRBJ1-3 | - | - | TRBV14 | TGTGCCAGCAGCCGGGACTTATTCTCTGGAAACACCATATATTTT | CASSRDLFSGNTIYF
TRBJ2-7 | TRBD1 | few | TRBV7-8 | TGTGCCAGCAGCCCGCGGGGACAGGGCAACTACGAGCAGTACTTC | CASSPRGQGNYEQYF
TRBJ1-5 | - | few | TRBV5-4 | TGTGCCAGCAGCGCGGACGGTAATCAGCCCCAGCATTTT | CASSADGNQPQHF
TRBJ2-3 | - | - | TRBV20-1 | TGCAGTGCTCCACCCGCGGGGCTCACAGATACGCAGTATTTT | CSAPPAGLTDTQYF
TRBJ1-5 | - | few | TRBV6-1 | TGTGCCAGCGGCCCCTACACGGGGAGCAATCAGCCCCAGCATTTT | CASGPYTGSNQPQHF
TRBJ1-5 | - | few | TRBV28 | TGTGCCAGCAGTTCGCATCCGGACATTTTCTCCACCAATCAGCCCCAGCATTTT | CASSSHPDIFSTNQPQHF
TRBJ2-2 | TRBD1 | few | TRBV6-5 | TGTGCCAGCAGTTACTCGAAAGGGGGCGGAATTGCCGGGGAGCTGTTTTTT | CASSYSKGGGIAGELFF
TRBJ2-7 | - | - | TRBV28 | TGTGCCAGCACCGACGGTTCGCCTACCTACGAGCAGTACTTC | CASTDGSPTYEQYF
TRBJ1-5 | - | few | TRBV6-1 | TGTGCCAGCACTCATGGCCGGAGCAATCAGCCCCAGCATTTT | CASTHGRSNQPQHF
TRBJ2-7 | - | - | TRBV7-9 | TGTGCCAGCAGCTTAGCTCCGGGGGTCTCCTACGAGCAGTACTTC | CASSLAPGVSYEQYF
TRBJ1-1 | TRBD1 | - | TRBV4-1 | TGCGCCAGCAGCCAAGAGAGGGGGCAAATGAACACTGAAGCTTTCTTT | CASSQERGQMNTEAFF
TRBJ2-7 | TRBD2 | few | TRBV2 | TGTGCCAGCAGTGGACTGGCGGGAGGGCATATCTCCTACGAGCAGTACTTC | CASSGLAGGHISYEQYF
TRBJ2-1 | - | few | TRBV12-3/TRBV12-4 | TGTGCCAGCAGCCCTACTACAGGGTACGGGGAGCAGTTCTTC | CASSPTTGYGEQFF
TRBJ2-2 | TRBD1 | few | TRBV11-2 | TGTGCCAGCACCATACAGGGGAGGAACACCGGGGAGCTGTTTTTT | CASTIQGRNTGELFF
TRBJ1-3 | - | few | TRBV7-8 | TGTGCCAGCAGCCCCCTCGGCCCTTTTTCTGGAAACACCATATATTTT | CASSPLGPFSGNTIYF